This TCR beta chain was captured by sequencing in a study of cytomegalovirus exposure and HLA in healthy donors. In regard to this clone: The antigen is not known.

The PCR employed 60 Vbeta primers together with 13 Jbeta primers. Libraries were prepared by immunoSEQ multiplex PCR; TCRdb keeps only in-frame clonotypes and omits some of them. This table has tens of thousands of clones, 90% to 95% appearing once. Study-wide findings and caveats: Accounts indicate the classifier identified cytomegalovirus status with strong specificity and sensitivity.

CDR3 length: 15 amino acids. V shed 2 bases and J shed 6 bases, with 17 bases lying between them. Germline V gene lookup returns CDR1 LGHNA and CDR2 YNFKEQ. The sequence derives from a woman aged 18-29 years in good health and CMV-seronegative. The chain links TRBV4-2 to TRBJ2-7, with D perhaps TRBD2 (5 bases). Sequencing was performed on PBMCs. CDR3 DNA: TGTGCCAGCAGCCAAATAGTATTGAGGGAAGGCGAGCAGTACTTC. It specifies CASSQIVLREGEQYF.